The T cell receptor beta chain under discussion was sequenced for a study of post-analysis software for immune sequencing data. Findings and limits, study-wide: Relative to controls, patients had roughly five TRBV segments at higher frequency, with TRBV5-6, TRBV5-1 and TRBV20-1 among these.

This clonotype was picked up a small number of times. As yet, its antigen is unknown. Carried by the TCR beta cDNA libraries were unique molecular identifiers. MiXCR was run by TCRdb on the PCR reads, yielding one entry per CDR3 protein. The table shows about 540,000 distinct CDR3 sequences, with approximately 34% occurring only once. The CDR3 sequence is 14 residues long. Germline V gives CDR1 MNHNS, CDR2 SASEGT. V was trimmed by 7 bases and J by 8 bases, leaving 15 bases between them. The sequencing input was blood. The receptor's source is a girl aged 2-17 years with multiple sclerosis. The V gene is TRBV6-1, the J gene TRBJ1-6; D gene uncertain. CDR3 sequence: CASTRSQYDSPLHF. The CDR3 DNA reads TGTGCCAGCACCAGATCCCAGTATGATTCACCCCTCCACTTT.